The 25 T cell receptor beta chains given below trace back to one sample, sequenced in a study of blood T cell repertoires in COVID-19. The protocol was immunoSEQ multiplex PCR, while the TCRdb copy is restricted to in-frame clones and leaves out a portion. The sample lists about 190,000 clones; 70% to 80% were seen once. What was sequenced was peripheral blood. These receptors all stem from a woman between 45 and 60 years old with acute or convalescent COVID-19.

The chain employs TRBV5-4 and TRBJ2-3; the D gene is possibly TRBD2 (5 bases). Trimming shortened V by 2 bases and J by 0 bases, and 7 bases separated the two germline ends. The length of the CDR3 is 14 residues. Germline-derived CDR1 and CDR2 are SGHNT and YYREEE (reference sequence). The CDR3 protein is CASSLDYSTDTQYF. CDR3 bases: TGTGCCAGCAGCTTAGACTATAGCACAGATACGCAGTATTTT.

The chain recombines TRBV28 with TRBJ2-6; D ambiguous. CDR1 is MDHEN, CDR2 SYDVKM, per germline. Trimming stripped 6 bases from V and 1 base from J, with 7 bases between. The CDR3 totals 14 residues. CDR3 amino acids: CASSEASGANVLTF. DNA of the CDR3: TGTGCCAGCAGCGAAGCTTCTGGGGCCAACGTCCTGACTTTC.

The chain uses TRBV11-2 and TRBJ1-3; 7 bases are a match to TRBD1. The CDR3 has 15 amino acids. V dropped 8 bases and J dropped 2; count of bases not matched to a gene: 9. Per germline, CDR1 SGHAT and CDR2 FQNNGV. The CDR3 sequence: CASSLDRAPGNTIYF. In DNA, the CDR3 is TGTGCCAGCTCACTCGACAGGGCCCCTGGAAACACCATATATTTT.

The chain couples TRBV4-1 to TRBJ2-2, with 8 positions matching TRBD2. From germline, CDR1 is MGHRA and CDR2 YSYEKL. J gave up 7 bases and V 0 bases, and 16 bases lay outside the gene matches. CDR3 size: 19 residues. CDR3 loop: CASSQDSTTRGGVIGELFF. CDR3 DNA sequence: TGCGCCAGCAGCCAAGATAGTACTACCCGGGGGGGAGTAATCGGGGAGCTGTTTTTT.

The chain combines TRBV19 with TRBJ2-7; 12 positions agree with TRBD2. Per the germline V gene, CDR1 is LNHDA and CDR2 is SQIVND (reference sequence). V gave up 6 bases and J gave up 1 base; unmatched junction bases: 13. This CDR3 region has 18 residues. Here the CDR3 DNA reads TGTGCCAGTAGGAAGCGAACTAGCGGGGGGTCCTATTCCTACGAGCAGTACTTC. Translated, it gives CASRKRTSGGSYSYEQYF. Complete variable domain (other parts from reference TRBV19 and TRBJ2-7): DGGITQSPKYLFRKEGQNVTLSCEQNLNHDAMYWYRQDPGQGLRLIYYSQIVNDFQKGDIAEGYSVSREKKESFPLTVTSAQKNPTAFYLCASRKRTSGGSYSYEQYFGPGTRLTVT.

The chain couples TRBV28 to TRBJ1-2, with 8 bases that match TRBD1. The CDR3 loop spans 14 amino acids. Germline CDR1 is MDHEN and CDR2 is SYDVKM. The trim removed 4 bases at V and 3 bases at J, leaving 4 bases unmatched. The CDR3 protein is CASSSGGEDYGYTF. Written as DNA, the CDR3 is TGTGCCAGCAGTTCAGGGGGCGAGGACTATGGCTACACCTTC.

This clone was found a few times. Within the sample, other DNA sequences also encode this same CDR3. The genes are TRBV7-2 and TRBJ1-6; no definite D call. V was trimmed by 3 bases and J by 0 bases, leaving 6 bases between them. This CDR3 region has 15 residues. Germline V gene sequence: CDR1 SGHTA, CDR2 FQGNSA. This CDR3 reads CASSLPGSYNSPLHF. As DNA, the CDR3 is TGTGCCAGCAGCTTGCCAGGCTCCTATAATTCACCCCTCCACTTT.

The rearrangement joins TRBV5-5 to TRBJ1-4; D perhaps matches TRBD1 (5 bases). The CDR3 consists of 17 residues. Trimming shortened V by 4 bases and J by 7 bases, and 23 bases separated the two germline ends. Germline V lookup: CDR1 SGHKS, CDR2 YYEKEE (reference sequence). The CDR3 DNA reads as TGTGCCAGCAGCCAACCCGGGGCGGGGCTAGGCGGTGAAAAACTGTTTTTT. It is translated as CASSQPGAGLGGEKLFF.

The chain recombines TRBV30 with TRBJ2-7; a weak D match, TRBD2 (6 bases). The CDR3 runs to 16 residues. Germline V lookup: CDR1 GTSNPN, CDR2 SVGIG (reference sequence). Deletions cut 6 bases from V and 2 bases from J, with 23 bases between. The CDR3 DNA follows: TGTGCCTGCCGGGACGGAGGGAGGTACTCACCCTACGAGCAGTACTTC. Encoded protein: CACRDGGRYSPYEQYF.

This sequence joins TRBV5-5 and TRBJ2-3; the match to TRBD2 covers 12 bases. The trim removed 4 bases at V and 2 bases at J, leaving 5 bases unmatched. Germline-derived CDR1 and CDR2 are SGHKS and YYEKEE (reference sequence). The CDR3 contains 16 residues. The CDR3 loop reads CASSSRTSGNTDTQYF. In DNA form, the CDR3 reads TGTGCCAGCAGCAGCCGGACTAGCGGGAACACAGATACGCAGTATTTT.

The DNA of the CDR3 is TGTGCCAGTCGTTCCTCCCAGGGAGATACGCAGTATTTT. It codes for CASRSSQGDTQYF. The chain couples TRBV6-4 to TRBJ2-3; D possibly corresponds to TRBD1 (5 bases). The germline gives CDR1 MRHNA, CDR2 SNTAGT. V lost 9 bases, J lost 5 bases, and 15 bases lay in between. The CDR3 sequence is 13 residues long.

This clone turned up a few times. The V call is TRBV19, the J call TRBJ2-3; a possible D gene is TRBD1 (6 bases). V gave up 5 bases and J gave up 2 bases, with 14 bases separating them. The CDR3 runs 15 residues. Germline loops: CDR1 LNHDA, CDR2 SQIVND (reference sequence). CDR3 bases: TGTGCCAGTAGTGCTTACAGGGCCGACACAGATACGCAGTATTTT. Protein sequence: CASSAYRADTDTQYF.

The gene calls are TRBV5-5 and TRBJ1-4; 10 bases align to TRBD1. The CDR3 totals 18 residues. CDR1 is SGHKS and CDR2 is YYEKEE in the germline V gene (reference sequence). The ends lost 3 bases at V and 0 bases at J; junction bases unmatched: 8. DNA of the CDR3: TGTGCCAGCAGCTCCGGAGGGGACAGGGGAGCAACTAATGAAAAACTGTTTTTT. The encoded protein is CASSSGGDRGATNEKLFF.

This chain uses TRBV3-1 (or the pseudogene TRBV3-2) with TRBJ1-2; possible D gene TRBD1, 6 bases. Germline V gene sequence: CDR1 LGHDT, CDR2 YNNKEL (reference sequence). Trimming stripped 0 bases from V and 4 bases from J, with 15 bases between. CDR3 size: 16 residues. This chain's CDR3 is CASSQDTRGTCYGYTF. CDR3 coding DNA: TGTGCCAGCAGCCAAGATACCAGGGGCACATGCTATGGCTACACCTTC.

V gene TRBV20-1 combines with J gene TRBJ1-1, with D perhaps TRBD1 (5 bases). The germline gives CDR1 DFQATT, CDR2 SNEGSKA (reference sequence). This CDR3 region has 11 residues. Trimming cost V 0 bases and J 11 bases, with 10 bases left between them. The CDR3, as DNA: TGCAGTGCTAGAGATCGGGGGAAGGCTTTCTTT. This sequence encodes CSARDRGKAFF.

The chain employs TRBV7-2 and TRBJ2-7; D is ambiguous. V was pared by 6 bases and J by 1 base, with 10 bases between. There are 13 residues in the CDR3. Germline CDR1 and CDR2: SGHTA and FQGNSA. The CDR3 spells CASRFTASYEQYF. The DNA for the CDR3 is TGTGCCAGCAGATTTACAGCTTCCTACGAGCAGTACTTC. Full variable domain (rest looked up from reference TRBV7-2 and TRBJ2-7): GAGVSQSPSNKVTEKGKDVELRCDPISGHTALYWYRQSLGQGLEFLIYFQGNSAPDKSGLPSDRFSAERTGGSVSTLTIQRTQQEDSAVYLCASRFTASYEQYFGPGTRLTVT.

The chain has TRBV28 and TRBJ2-7; 9 nucleotides align to TRBD1. V lost 2 bases to trimming and J lost 3 bases; unmatched junction nucleotides: 5. This CDR3 has 15 residues. From germline, CDR1 is MDHEN and CDR2 SYDVKM. In DNA form, the CDR3 reads TGTGCCAGCAGTTTAACGGGACAGGGTCTCTACGAGCAGTACTTC. This encodes CASSLTGQGLYEQYF.

The rearrangement joins TRBV5-1 to TRBJ1-1, with D possibly TRBD1 on 5 matching bases. The CDR3 has 14 residues. From germline, CDR1 is SGHRS and CDR2 YFSETQ. With 0 bases removed from V and 0 bases from J, the gap between germline ends came to 6 bases. Written as DNA, the CDR3 is TGCGCCAGCAGCTTGGTACAGGTGAACACTGAAGCTTTCTTT. This sequence encodes CASSLVQVNTEAFF.

V gene TRBV9 combines with J gene TRBJ1-6, with TRBD1 as a possible D gene (6 bases). Trimming removed 5 bases from V and 8 bases from J, with 14 bases in between. Germline loops: CDR1 SGDLS, CDR2 YYNGEE. CDR3 length: 14 residues. The CDR3 sequence: CASSVTGIDSPLHF. CDR3 DNA: TGTGCCAGCAGTGTAACAGGGATAGATTCACCCCTCCACTTT.

V usage is TRBV5-1 and J usage is TRBJ2-2; TRBD1 agrees at 11 bases. J gave up 4 bases and V 2 bases, and 4 bases lay outside the gene matches. From germline, CDR1 is SGHRS and CDR2 YFSETQ. The CDR3 is 16 residues long. In DNA form, the CDR3 reads TGCGCCAGCAGCTTTTCCGGGACAGGGGGCACCGGGGAGCTGTTTTTT. It yields the protein CASSFSGTGGTGELFF.

This clone was observed a single time. The chain is built from TRBV19 and TRBJ1-1, with D hard to call. Germline V gives CDR1 LNHDA, CDR2 SQIVND (reference sequence). V dropped 5 bases and J dropped 4 bases, with 11 bases sitting between them. This CDR3 comprises 13 residues. The CDR3 nucleotides are TGTGCCAGTAGTGCCGACTCGGGCACTGAAGCTTTCTTT. Amino acid sequence: CASSADSGTEAFF.

V gene TRBV7-6 combines with J gene TRBJ2-7; 14 bases match TRBD2. Germline V gene data show CDR1 as SGHVS and CDR2 as FNYEAQ. V dropped 4 bases and J dropped 6; count of bases not matched to a gene: 8. The length of the CDR3 is 16 residues. In nucleotides, the CDR3 is TGTGCCAGCAGCTCCCCTTCAGGGACTAGCGGGGGCGAGCAGTACTTC. Translating gives CASSSPSGTSGGEQYF.

The chain recombines TRBV5-1 with TRBJ2-1; 8 nucleotides align to TRBD2. The CDR3 length is 15 residues. With V trimmed by 4 bases and J by 0 bases, 3 bases remained unmatched. The germline V gene has CDR1 SGHRS and CDR2 YFSETQ. Here the CDR3 reads CASSASGYSYNEQFF. CDR3 bases: TGCGCCAGCAGCGCTAGCGGGTACTCCTACAATGAGCAGTTCTTC.

The gene calls are TRBV28 and TRBJ1-5, with TRBD1 as a possible D gene (6 bases). Trimming stripped 6 bases from V and 7 bases from J, with 16 bases between. The CDR3 runs to 14 residues. CDR1 is MDHEN and CDR2 is SYDVKM in the germline V gene. The CDR3 spells CASRTTGIRQPQHF. The DNA of the CDR3 is TGTGCCAGCAGAACCACAGGGATTAGGCAGCCCCAGCATTTT.

In its sample, this clone was seen many times. V usage is TRBV14 and J usage is TRBJ2-7, with D tentatively TRBD2 (7 bases). V shed 4 bases and J shed 4 bases, with 20 bases lying between them. Germline lookup yields CDR1 SGHDN and CDR2 FVKESK. There are 16 residues in the CDR3. CDR3: CASSPGGGRGGYEQYF. The CDR3 DNA is TGTGCCAGCAGCCCTGGGGGGGGCCGGGGCGGATACGAGCAGTACTTC.